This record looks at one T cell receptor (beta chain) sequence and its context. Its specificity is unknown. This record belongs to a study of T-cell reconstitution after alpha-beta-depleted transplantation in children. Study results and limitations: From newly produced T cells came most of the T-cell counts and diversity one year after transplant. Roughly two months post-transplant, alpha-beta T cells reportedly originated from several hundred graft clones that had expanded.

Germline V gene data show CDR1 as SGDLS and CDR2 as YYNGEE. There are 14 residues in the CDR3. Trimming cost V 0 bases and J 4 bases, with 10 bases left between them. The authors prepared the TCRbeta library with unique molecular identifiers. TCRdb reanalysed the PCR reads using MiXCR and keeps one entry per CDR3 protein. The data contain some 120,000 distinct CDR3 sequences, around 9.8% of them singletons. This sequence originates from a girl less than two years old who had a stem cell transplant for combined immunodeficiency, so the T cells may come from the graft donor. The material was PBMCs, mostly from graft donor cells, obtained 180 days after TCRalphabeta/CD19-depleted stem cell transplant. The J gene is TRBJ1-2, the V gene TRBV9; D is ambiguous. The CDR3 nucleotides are TGTGCCAGCAGCGTAGTCCCTGATCCCTATGGCTACACCTTC. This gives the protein CASSVVPDPYGYTF.